Below, 4 T cell receptor beta chains from the same sample are listed, as sequenced in a study of radiotherapy plus CTLA-4 blockade in lung cancer. TCRdb's copy holds only in-frame clones and misses some; the assay was immunoSEQ multiplex PCR. The table lists 50,000 to 70,000 clones, 77% of them singletons. Sequencing was performed on peripheral blood, taken from a patient treated with radiotherapy plus ipilimumab. The origin of the receptors is a human donor with non-small cell lung cancer who had a partial response to radiotherapy plus ipilimumab.

The chain employs TRBV6-5 and TRBJ2-1; tentatively, D is TRBD1 (6 bases). The CDR3 has 15 amino acids. Germline V gene data show CDR1 as MNHEY and CDR2 as SVGAGI. V was pared by 10 bases and J by 2 bases, with 18 bases between. CDR3 residues: CATTRSGTPYNEQFF. The CDR3 nucleotides read TGTGCCACCACCCGTTCCGGGACACCCTACAATGAGCAGTTCTTC.

The chain couples TRBV19 to TRBJ2-3, with TRBD1 matching 8 bases. With V trimmed by 4 bases and J by 2 bases, 11 bases remained unmatched. The CDR3 has 17 amino acids. Germline CDR1 LNHDA, CDR2 SQIVND (reference sequence). Here the CDR3 reads CASSTPRTGSVTDTQYF. The CDR3 region has the DNA TGTGCCAGTAGTACCCCAAGGACAGGGTCGGTCACAGATACGCAGTATTTT. The variable domain in full, with the rest retrieved from reference TRBV19 and TRBJ2-3, is DGGITQSPKYLFRKEGQNVTLSCEQNLNHDAMYWYRQDPGQGLRLIYYSQIVNDFQKGDIAEGYSVSREKKESFPLTVTSAQKNPTAFYLCASSTPRTGSVTDTQYFGPGTRLTVL.

The chain uses TRBV11-1 and TRBJ1-2; maybe TRBD1 (5 bases). Germline V gene sequence: CDR1 SGHAT, CDR2 FQDESV (reference sequence). The CDR3 has 12 amino acids. Between the trimmed V and J ends, which lost 5 bases and 5 bases, there was a span of 9 bases. CDR3 sequence (DNA): TGTGCCAGCAGCACCCAGGGTTATGGCTACACCTTC. Its translation is CASSTQGYGYTF.

V gene TRBV7-3 combines with J gene TRBJ2-2; 10 bases agree with TRBD2. V shed 5 bases and J 2 bases; nucleotides not matched to a gene: 2. Germline V gene sequence: CDR1 SGHTA, CDR2 FQGTGA. The length of the CDR3 is 15 residues. The CDR3 reads CASSLAGDNTGELFF. The CDR3 nucleotides read TGTGCCAGCAGCCTAGCGGGGGACAACACCGGGGAGCTGTTTTTT.